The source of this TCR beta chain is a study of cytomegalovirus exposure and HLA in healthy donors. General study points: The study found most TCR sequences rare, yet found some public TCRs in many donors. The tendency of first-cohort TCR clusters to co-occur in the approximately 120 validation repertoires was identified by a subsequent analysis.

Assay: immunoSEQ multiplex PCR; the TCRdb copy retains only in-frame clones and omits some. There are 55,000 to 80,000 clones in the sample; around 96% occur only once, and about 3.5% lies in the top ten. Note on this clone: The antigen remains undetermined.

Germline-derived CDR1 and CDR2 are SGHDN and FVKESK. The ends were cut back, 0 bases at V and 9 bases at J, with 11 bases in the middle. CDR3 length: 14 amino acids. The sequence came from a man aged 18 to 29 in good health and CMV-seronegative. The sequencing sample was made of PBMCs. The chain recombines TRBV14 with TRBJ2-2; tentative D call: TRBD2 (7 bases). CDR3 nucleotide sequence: TGTGCCAGCAGCCAAGATGGCGGGGGCCGGGAGCTGTTTTTT. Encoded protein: CASSQDGGGRELFF.